This record concerns one TCR beta chain sequence. The data belong to a study of blood T cell repertoires in COVID-19. The germline CDR1 and CDR2 sequences are LNHDA and SQIVND (reference sequence). Trimming left V 1 base short and J 4 bases short, with 10 bases between. The CDR3 sequence is 14 residues long. Participants were aged roughly 18 to 89 years, lived in over 20 US areas, and enrolled virtually. Recovered Cohort 3 donors showed two negative PCRs, clearance, or symptom resolution. Assay used: immunoSEQ multiplex PCR; TCRdb lists only in-frame clones, some missing. The data contain about 140,000 clones, about 75% of them singletons.

The V call is TRBV19, the J call TRBJ1-1, with a possible D match to TRBD1 (5 bases). The material sequenced was PBMCs or T cells enriched from blood (not recorded which). The TCR originated in a woman aged 45-65 years who had recovered from COVID-19. DNA for the CDR3: TGTGCCAGTAGTATAGGTCAGGGCAGCACTGAAGCTTTCTTT. The encoded protein is CASSIGQGSTEAFF.